The 29 T cell receptor beta chains below were found in one sample sequenced in a study of T cell responses to AZD1222 COVID-19 vaccine. Generated by immunoSEQ multiplex PCR, the TCRdb table keeps only in-frame clones and is missing some. The repertoire holds 130,000 or so clones, with approximately 88% as singletons. The sequencing here drew on peripheral blood, taken on day 0 of AZD1222 vaccination. The origin of the receptors is an adult in good health.

The rearrangement uses TRBV10-3 and TRBJ2-2; 14 bases are shared with TRBD2. Per germline, CDR1 ENHRY and CDR2 SYGVKD. This CDR3 is built from 16 residues. Unmatched junction bases numbered 9, after V lost 10 bases and J lost 5 bases. The CDR3 nucleotides read TGTGCCACGGGACTAGCGGGGGCCTCGGTAACCGGGGAGCTGTTTTTT. Encoded protein: CATGLAGASVTGELFF.

The chain is built from TRBV5-1 and TRBJ1-4, with a tentative D call TRBD1 (5 bases). The V end was cut by 5 bases, the J end by 5 bases, with 16 bases between. This CDR3 spans 15 amino acids. CDR1 is SGHRS, CDR2 YFSETQ, per germline. DNA of the CDR3: TGCGCCAGCAGTTACATGGGGACCCAAAATGAAAAACTGTTTTTT. It encodes CASSYMGTQNEKLFF.

This clone was picked up one time. The rearrangement joins TRBV11-2 to TRBJ1-2; 8 bases fit TRBD1. Germline V gives CDR1 SGHAT, CDR2 FQNNGV. V lost 5 bases to trimming and J lost 9 bases; unmatched junction nucleotides: 14. The CDR3 length is 15 residues. CDR3 sequence reads: CASSPTRGQGRSYTF. The CDR3, as DNA: TGTGCCAGCAGCCCCACCAGGGGGCAGGGAAGGAGCTACACCTTC.

This chain joins TRBV19 and TRBJ1-6, with D unclear. V was clipped by 9 bases and J by 9 bases, with 15 bases between them. The CDR3 length is 13 residues. Germline-derived CDR1 and CDR2 are LNHDA and SQIVND (reference sequence). CDR3 loop: CARGRVLASPLHF. CDR3 bases: TGTGCCAGAGGGAGGGTCTTAGCTTCACCCCTCCACTTT.

The chain couples TRBV7-6 to TRBJ2-1; 12 bases are a match to TRBD2. This CDR3 contains 15 residues. Looked up from germline, CDR1 is SGHVS and CDR2 is FNYEAQ. V lost 5 bases to trimming and J lost 9 bases; unmatched junction nucleotides: 8. The DNA for the CDR3 is TGTGCCAGCAGCGCCTCTAGCGGGAGGGCCTCTGAGCAGTTCTTC. Its translation: CASSASSGRASEQFF.

The rearrangement uses TRBV28 and TRBJ1-1; no clear D. This CDR3 has 15 residues. Per the germline V gene, CDR1 is MDHEN and CDR2 is SYDVKM. The V gene lost 3 bases and the J gene lost 3 bases, with 14 bases spanning the gap. CDR3 protein: CASSFQAPSDTEAFF. The DNA for the CDR3 is TGTGCCAGCAGTTTCCAGGCACCTTCGGACACTGAAGCTTTCTTT.

The chain uses TRBV18 and TRBJ2-4, with TRBD2 matching 8 bases. Unmatched junction bases numbered 5, after V lost 4 bases and J lost 0 bases. This CDR3 is 16 amino acids long. Germline values: CDR1 KGHSH, CDR2 LQKENI. The chain's CDR3 is CASSQTSDLAKNIQYF. In DNA, the CDR3 is TGTGCCAGCTCACAGACTAGCGATCTAGCCAAAAACATTCAGTACTTC.

The chain couples TRBV7-2 to TRBJ2-7, with 11 bases aligning to TRBD2. The V gene's germline CDR1 is SGHTA and CDR2 FQGNSA. Losses at the gene ends were 3 bases for V and 2 bases for J; bases not matched to a gene: 12. The CDR3 covers 18 residues. The CDR3 is CASSFFYSGRAKTYEQYF. CDR3 coding DNA: TGTGCCAGCAGCTTTTTCTATAGCGGGAGGGCCAAGACCTACGAGCAGTACTTC.

CDR3 amino acids: CASSLGPEAFF. Written as DNA, the CDR3 is TGCGCCAGCAGCCTGGGGCCTGAAGCTTTCTTT. This chain links TRBV4-1 with TRBJ1-1; tentative D call: TRBD1 (5 bases). The CDR3 spans 11 residues. The germline gives CDR1 MGHRA, CDR2 YSYEKL. The ends were cut back, 4 bases at V and 6 bases at J, with 6 bases in the middle.

The chain uses TRBV5-1 and TRBJ2-4; 11 bases are shared with TRBD1. The germline gives CDR1 SGHRS, CDR2 YFSETQ. This CDR3 has 14 residues. After removal of 4 bases from V and 8 bases from J, the junction contained 5 bases not matched to a gene. The DNA for the CDR3 is TGCGCCAGCAGCCGCGGACAGGGGGCGGACATTCAGTACTTC. This sequence encodes CASSRGQGADIQYF.

The V call is TRBV20-1, the J call TRBJ1-1; D is ambiguous. V lost 3 bases to trimming and J lost 4 bases, with 6 bases between them. Germline CDR1 is DFQATT and CDR2 is SNEGSKA (reference sequence). CDR3 length equals 11 residues. The CDR3 is CSARVGTEAFF. In nucleotides, the CDR3 is TGCAGTGCTAGGGTTGGCACTGAAGCTTTCTTT.

The chain links TRBV11-2 to TRBJ1-3; tentatively, D is TRBD1 (5 bases). CDR3 size: 16 residues. V gave up 0 bases and J gave up 4 bases, with 13 bases separating them. Germline V gives CDR1 SGHAT, CDR2 FQNNGV. CDR3: CASSLERSGKGNTIYF. In DNA form, the CDR3 reads TGTGCCAGCAGCTTAGAACGCTCAGGGAAGGGAAACACCATATATTTT.

The V call is TRBV4-1, the J call TRBJ1-2, with TRBD1 as a possible D gene (5 bases). Germline CDR1 is MGHRA and CDR2 is YSYEKL. The CDR3 length is 14 residues. V lost 3 bases and J lost 5, with 13 bases in between. CDR3 sequence reads: CASSQQTVTYGYTF. As DNA, the CDR3 is TGCGCCAGCAGCCAGCAGACAGTTACTTATGGCTACACCTTC.

This CDR3 is CASSFRTHTEAFF. For the CDR3, the DNA is TGCGCCAGCAGCTTTCGGACGCACACTGAAGCTTTCTTT. V and J are TRBV5-1 and TRBJ1-1; D ambiguous. The CDR3 consists of 13 residues. Trimming pared 2 bases from V and 3 bases from J, leaving 8 bases between. Germline V gives CDR1 SGHRS, CDR2 YFSETQ.

V and J are TRBV3-1 (or the pseudogene TRBV3-2) and TRBJ2-1; D is unresolved. The CDR3 runs 17 residues. The V gene lost 2 bases and the J gene lost 0 bases, with 14 bases spanning the gap. The germline V gene encodes CDR1 LGHDT and CDR2 YNNKEL (reference sequence). The CDR3 bases are TGTGCCAGCAGCCAACCGGGCGACTGGAGCTCCTACAATGAGCAGTTCTTC. Translating it yields CASSQPGDWSSYNEQFF.

The table lists this clone with a count of one. The V and J genes are TRBV28 and TRBJ2-2; 7 bases line up with TRBD2. V trimming: 5 bases; J trimming: 2 bases; junction bases outside the gene matches: 5. Germline loops: CDR1 MDHEN, CDR2 SYDVKM. This CDR3 has 15 amino acids. The CDR3 loop is CASSLLAANTGELFF. The CDR3 nucleotides read TGTGCCAGCAGTCTCCTAGCGGCCAACACCGGGGAGCTGTTTTTT.

The chain's CDR3 is CASSLGTSGHTDTQYF. CDR3 DNA sequence: TGTGCCAGCAGCTTAGGGACTAGCGGCCACACAGATACGCAGTATTTT. The chain recombines TRBV7-6 with TRBJ2-3; 10 bases agree with TRBD2. J lost 2 bases, V lost 1 base, and 3 bases had no gene match. This CDR3 contains 16 residues. In germline, CDR1 is SGHVS, CDR2 FNYEAQ.

The chain links TRBV6-2 or TRBV6-3 to TRBJ2-6; tentatively, D is TRBD1 (6 bases). V lost 6 bases and J lost 1, with 13 bases in between. CDR3 length: 16 residues. Germline lookup yields CDR1 MNHEY and CDR2 SVGEGT. The CDR3 spells CASSRGQISGANVLTF. CDR3 in DNA: TGTGCCAGCAGCAGAGGACAGATTTCTGGGGCCAACGTCCTGACTTTC.

About this clone itself: Other DNA sequences in the same sample also yield this CDR3. DNA of the CDR3: TGTGCCTGGAGTAGGGGTGGTTACGAGCAGTACTTC. The encoded protein is CAWSRGGYEQYF. The chain is built from TRBV30 and TRBJ2-7; D is perhaps TRBD1 (5 bases). The ends were cut back, 2 bases at V and 4 bases at J, with 9 bases in the middle. Germline V gene data show CDR1 as GTSNPN and CDR2 as SVGIG (reference sequence). This CDR3 comprises 12 residues.

This chain links TRBV7-2 with TRBJ2-3, with 14 bases lining up with TRBD2. The CDR3 extends over 18 amino acids. The J segment lost 0 bases and the V segment lost 5 bases, leaving 7 bases of the junction unmatched. Per the germline V gene, CDR1 is SGHTA and CDR2 is FQGNSA. CDR3 DNA sequence: TGTGCCAGCAGCGGACTAGCGGGAGGTGGGAAAAGCACAGATACGCAGTATTTT. Translation gives CASSGLAGGGKSTDTQYF.

A single count supports this clone. The gene calls are TRBV7-2 and TRBJ2-1, with D possibly matching TRBD2 (6 bases). Germline V gives CDR1 SGHTA, CDR2 FQGNSA. Trimming took 1 base from V and 11 from J, leaving 15 bases between them. This CDR3 has 14 amino acids. CDR3 residues: CASSLGTARGKQFF. DNA of the CDR3: TGTGCCAGCAGCTTAGGCACGGCCCGGGGGAAGCAGTTCTTC.

The chain carries TRBV2 and TRBJ2-2, with D perhaps TRBD1 (6 bases). V dropped 6 bases and J dropped 4 bases, with 9 bases sitting between them. CDR1 and CDR2 from the germline V gene are SNHLY and FYNNEI. The CDR3 loop spans 13 amino acids. The CDR3 reads CASRQGSTGELFF. As DNA, the CDR3 is TGTGCCAGCAGACAGGGTAGCACCGGGGAGCTGTTTTTT. The full variable domain, completed using reference TRBV2 and TRBJ2-2, is EPEVTQTPSHQVTQMGQEVILRCVPISNHLYFYWYRQILGQKVEFLVSFYNNEISEKSEIFDDQFSVERPDGSNFTLKIRSTKLEDSAMYFCASRQGSTGELFFGEGSRLTVL.

The chain combines TRBV6-2 or TRBV6-3 with TRBJ1-5; TRBD1 is a possible D gene (5 bases). Germline CDR1 reads MNHEY; CDR2 reads SVGEGT. The CDR3 loop spans 16 amino acids. V gave up 3 bases and J gave up 0 bases, with 12 bases separating them. The CDR3 DNA sequence: TGTGCCAGCAGTTATGTTGGGGGATATAGCAATCAGCCCCAGCATTTT. This sequence encodes CASSYVGGYSNQPQHF.

The CDR3 here is CASSSQGARHEQYF. The CDR3 nucleotides read TGTGCCAGCAGTTCACAGGGGGCGCGGCACGAGCAGTACTTC. The chain combines TRBV28 with TRBJ2-7, with 9 bases aligning to TRBD1. V shed 4 bases and J 5 bases; nucleotides not matched to a gene: 6. Germline-derived CDR1 and CDR2 are MDHEN and SYDVKM. This CDR3 contains 14 residues.

This rearrangement joins TRBV5-1 to TRBJ1-2; TRBD1 might be the D (5 bases). The ends were cut back, 0 bases at V and 4 bases at J, with 13 bases in the middle. This CDR3 comprises 15 residues. CDR1 and CDR2 (germline): SGHRS, YFSETQ. Here the CDR3 DNA reads TGCGCCAGCAGCTTGGGCGACAGACCGACCTATGGCTACACCTTC. Its protein is CASSLGDRPTYGYTF.

The chain employs TRBV6-2 or TRBV6-3 and TRBJ2-7, with a tentative D call TRBD1 (5 bases). Trimming took off 2 bases at V and 0 bases at J, with 5 bases between the two ends. Germline-derived CDR1 and CDR2 are MNHEY and SVGEGT. This CDR3 region has 13 residues. The CDR3 loop is CASSYDSSYEQYF. CDR3 bases: TGTGCCAGCAGTTACGACAGCTCCTACGAGCAGTACTTC.

The rearrangement joins TRBV5-1 to TRBJ1-2, with a weak D call TRBD1 (6 bases). This CDR3 is built from 15 residues. CDR1 SGHRS and CDR2 YFSETQ come from the germline V gene. The V gene lost 0 bases and the J gene lost 3 bases, with 12 bases spanning the gap. The CDR3 sequence is CASSLASGGDYGYTF. DNA of the CDR3: TGCGCCAGCAGCTTGGCCTCCGGGGGCGACTATGGCTACACCTTC.

The chain uses TRBV5-8 and TRBJ2-1; 12 bases fit TRBD1. Germline lookup yields CDR1 SGHTS and CDR2 YDEGEE. CDR3 size: 14 residues. V shed 4 bases and J 8 bases; nucleotides not matched to a gene: 4. In DNA form, the CDR3 reads TGTGCCAGCAGCCCCGGGACAGGGGGCTATGAGCAGTTCTTC. It codes for CASSPGTGGYEQFF.

V gene TRBV5-4 combines with J gene TRBJ1-6, with 10 bases fitting TRBD1. Germline CDR1 is SGHNT and CDR2 is YYREEE (reference sequence). Trimming removed 2 bases from V and 5 bases from J; junction bases left unmatched: 7. This CDR3 region has 17 residues. CDR3 in DNA: TGTGCCAGCAGCTTCGCGACAGGGGGCGGGAATAATTCACCCCTCCACTTT. Residues: CASSFATGGGNNSPLHF.